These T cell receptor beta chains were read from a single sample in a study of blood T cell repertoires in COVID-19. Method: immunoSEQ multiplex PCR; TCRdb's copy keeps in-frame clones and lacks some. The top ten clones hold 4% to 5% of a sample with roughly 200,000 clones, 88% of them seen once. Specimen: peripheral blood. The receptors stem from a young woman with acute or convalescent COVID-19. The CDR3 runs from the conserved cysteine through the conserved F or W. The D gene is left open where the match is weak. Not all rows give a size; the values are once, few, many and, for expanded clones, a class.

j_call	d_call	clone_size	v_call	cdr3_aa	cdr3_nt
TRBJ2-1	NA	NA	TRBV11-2	CASSLNRLGPREQFF	TGTGCCAGCAGCTTAAACCGACTAGGGCCCAGAGAGCAGTTCTTC
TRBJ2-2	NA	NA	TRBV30	CAWRGGGELFF	TGTGCCTGGAGGGGGGGCGGGGAGCTGTTTTTT
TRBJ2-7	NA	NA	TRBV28	CASSFFYEQYF	TGTGCCAGCAGTTTCTTCTACGAGCAGTACTTC
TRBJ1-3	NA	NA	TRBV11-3	CASSHRAGRKDTIYF	TGTGCCAGCAGCCACCGGGCGGGTCGAAAGGACACCATATATTTT
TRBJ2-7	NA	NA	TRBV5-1	CASSLTGRQQYF	TGCGCCAGCAGCTTGACAGGCCGCCAGCAGTACTTC
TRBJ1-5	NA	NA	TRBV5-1	CASSLDGLNQPQHF	TGCGCCAGCAGCTTGGATGGCCTCAATCAGCCCCAGCATTTT
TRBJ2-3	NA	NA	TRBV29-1	CSVVVGEDPTDTQYF	TGCAGCGTTGTTGTCGGGGAAGATCCCACAGATACGCAGTATTTT
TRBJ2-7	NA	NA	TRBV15	CATSERGNEQYF	TGTGCCACCAGTGAAAGGGGAAACGAGCAGTACTTC
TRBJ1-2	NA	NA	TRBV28	CASSFRGGYTF	TGTGCCAGCAGTTTCAGGGGCGGCTACACCTTC
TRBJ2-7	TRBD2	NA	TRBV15	CATSRDLLAGGHEQYF	TGTGCCACCAGCAGAGATCTTCTAGCGGGAGGCCACGAGCAGTACTTC
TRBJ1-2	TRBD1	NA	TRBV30	CACPRTGIYGYTF	TGTGCCTGCCCCAGGACAGGGATATATGGCTACACCTTC
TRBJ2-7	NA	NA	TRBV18	CASSPRDTATSYEQYF	TGTGCCAGCTCACCCCGGGACACAGCCACTTCATACGAGCAGTACTTC
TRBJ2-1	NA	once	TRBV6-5	CASRHRDGEQFF	TGTGCCAGCAGGCACAGGGATGGCGAGCAGTTCTTC
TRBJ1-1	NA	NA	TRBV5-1	CASTQGLNTEAFF	TGCGCCAGCACCCAGGGATTAAACACTGAAGCTTTCTTT
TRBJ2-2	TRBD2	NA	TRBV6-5	CASRLLAGTGELFF	TGTGCCAGCAGGTTACTAGCGGGCACCGGGGAGCTGTTTTTT
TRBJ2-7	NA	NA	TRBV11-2	CASGREQYF	TGTGCCAGCGGTCGGGAGCAGTACTTC
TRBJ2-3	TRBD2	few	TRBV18	CAKRTGTSGKDTQYF	TGTGCCAAAAGGACAGGGACTAGCGGGAAAGATACGCAGTATTTT
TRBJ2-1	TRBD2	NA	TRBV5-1	CASSVGLAGYNEQFF	TGCGCCAGCAGCGTGGGACTAGCGGGCTACAATGAGCAGTTCTTC
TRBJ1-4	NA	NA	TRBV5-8	CASTVSGGTNEKLFF	TGTGCCAGCACCGTGTCCGGAGGGACTAATGAAAAACTGTTTTTT
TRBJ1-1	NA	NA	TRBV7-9	CASSLRGVTEAFF	TGTGCCAGCAGCTTAAGAGGTGTCACTGAAGCTTTCTTT
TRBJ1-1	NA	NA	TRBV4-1	CASSQEFLTEAFF	TGCGCCAGCAGCCAAGAGTTTCTTACTGAAGCTTTCTTT
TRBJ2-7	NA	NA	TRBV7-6	CASSLSGYEQYF	TGTGCCAGCAGCTTATCAGGATACGAGCAGTACTTC
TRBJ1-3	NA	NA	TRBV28	CASSSGASSGNTIYF	TGTGCCAGCAGTTCAGGGGCCTCCTCTGGAAACACCATATATTTT
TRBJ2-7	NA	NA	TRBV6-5	CASSYLEEQYF	TGTGCCAGCAGTTACTTGGAGGAGCAGTACTTC
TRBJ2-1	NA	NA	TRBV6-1	CASSEGTVEQFF	TGTGCCAGCAGTGAAGGCACAGTTGAGCAGTTCTTC
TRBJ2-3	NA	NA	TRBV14	CASSQGSSGSTDTQYF	TGTGCCAGCAGCCAAGGATCCAGCGGGAGCACAGATACGCAGTATTTT
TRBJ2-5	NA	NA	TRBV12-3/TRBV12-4	CASSLGLQETQYF	TGTGCCAGCAGTTTAGGGCTTCAAGAGACCCAGTACTTC
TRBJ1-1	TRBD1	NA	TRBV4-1	CASSQWTGRTEAFF	TGCGCCAGCAGCCAATGGACAGGGCGGACTGAAGCTTTCTTT
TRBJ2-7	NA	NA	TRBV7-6	CASSLGTANYEQYF	TGTGCCAGCAGCTTAGGGACAGCAAATTACGAGCAGTACTTC
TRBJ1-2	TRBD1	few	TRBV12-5	CASGLDPQGVDTF	TGTGCTAGTGGTTTGGATCCCCAGGGGGTCGACACCTTC
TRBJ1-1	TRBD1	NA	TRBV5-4	CASSLGAGGLNTEAFF	TGTGCCAGCAGCTTGGGGGCAGGGGGGTTGAACACTGAAGCTTTCTTT
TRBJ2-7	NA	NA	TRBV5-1	CASSSLGGEQYF	TGCGCCAGCAGTTCATTAGGGGGCGAGCAGTACTTC
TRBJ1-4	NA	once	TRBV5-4	CASSLGPGERAEKLFF	TGTGCCAGCAGCTTGGGACCGGGGGAGAGAGCTGAAAAACTGTTTTTT
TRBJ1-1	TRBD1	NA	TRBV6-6	CASSQPNRGTEAFF	TGTGCCAGCAGCCAACCTAACAGGGGCACTGAAGCTTTCTTT
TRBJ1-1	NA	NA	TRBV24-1	CATSDPGGEAFF	TGTGCCACCAGTGACCCCGGGGGGGAAGCTTTCTTT
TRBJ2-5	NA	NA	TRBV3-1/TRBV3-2	CASSQMTQQETQYF	TGTGCCAGCAGCCAAATGACTCAACAAGAGACCCAGTACTTC
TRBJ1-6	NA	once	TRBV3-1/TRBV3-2	CASSRLTGRDSPLHF	TGTGCCAGCAGCCGCCTTACAGGGAGGGATTCACCCCTCCACTTT
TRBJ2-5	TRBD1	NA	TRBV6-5	CASMPGTARETQYF	TGTGCCAGCATGCCCGGGACAGCAAGGGAGACCCAGTACTTC
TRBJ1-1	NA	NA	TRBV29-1	CSVAWGPEAEAFF	TGCAGCGTTGCTTGGGGGCCGGAGGCTGAAGCTTTCTTT
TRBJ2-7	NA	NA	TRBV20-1	CSVGHRDEQYF	TGCAGTGTTGGACACCGGGACGAGCAGTACTTC
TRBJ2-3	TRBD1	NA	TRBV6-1	CASSEEGATTDTQYF	TGTGCCAGCAGTGAAGAGGGGGCGACGACAGATACGCAGTATTTT
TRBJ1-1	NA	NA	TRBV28	CASSSTGNTEAFF	TGTGCCAGCAGTAGCACAGGGAACACTGAAGCTTTCTTT
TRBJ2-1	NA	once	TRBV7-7	CASSLDWANEQFF	TGTGCTAGCAGCTTGGACTGGGCCAATGAGCAGTTCTTC
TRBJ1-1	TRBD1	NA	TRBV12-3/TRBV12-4	CASTLTGAFVAFF	TGTGCCAGCACCTTGACAGGGGCTTTTGTAGCTTTCTTT